Shown below are 15 T cell receptor beta chains from a single sample sequenced in a study of cytomegalovirus exposure and HLA in healthy donors. PCR involved 60 Vbeta and 13 Jbeta primers. TCRdb's table, derived via immunoSEQ multiplex PCR, lists solely in-frame clones and lacks some. The sample has a few hundred thousand clones, more than 65% seen once; the top ten hold under 2%. The sequenced sample consisted of PBMCs. These receptors all stem from a woman aged 25 to 39 in good health and CMV-seronegative.

This clone was recorded at least ten times. The V gene is TRBV14, the J gene TRBJ1-1; 8 positions agree with TRBD1. The germline V gene encodes CDR1 SGHDN and CDR2 FVKESK. V gave up 4 bases and J gave up 5 bases; unmatched junction bases: 9. This CDR3 is 15 amino acids long. The CDR3 loop reads CASSRSRGPGTEAFF. The CDR3 nucleotides are TGTGCCAGCAGCCGTAGCAGGGGGCCGGGGACTGAAGCTTTCTTT.

The rearrangement joins TRBV18 to TRBJ1-2; D remains unclear. V was trimmed by 2 bases and J by 7 bases, leaving 14 bases between them. Germline V gene sequence: CDR1 KGHSH, CDR2 LQKENI. This CDR3 is built from 14 residues. As DNA, the CDR3 is TGTGCCAGCTCACCAGGGCAAATCACGAGTGGCTACACCTTC. Translation: CASSPGQITSGYTF.

This clone was counted a single time. The J gene is TRBJ1-2, the V gene TRBV6-1; weak D call: TRBD1 (5 bases). Trimming pared 8 bases from V and 0 bases from J, leaving 16 bases between. The CDR3 sequence is 15 residues long. Germline V gives CDR1 MNHNS, CDR2 SASEGT. CDR3 region: CASGSGGITNYGYTF. DNA of the CDR3: TGTGCCAGCGGTTCGGGGGGAATTACTAACTATGGCTACACCTTC.

The chain links TRBV2 to TRBJ2-7, with D maybe TRBD1 (6 bases). Trimming pared 4 bases from V and 7 bases from J, leaving 8 bases between. Germline V gene lookup returns CDR1 SNHLY and CDR2 FYNNEI. This CDR3 is built from 11 residues. The CDR3 sequence is CASSGGREQYF. As DNA, the CDR3 is TGTGCCAGCAGTGGGGGGCGGGAGCAGTACTTC.

This chain connects TRBV27 to TRBJ2-7; possible D gene TRBD1, 6 bases. This CDR3 spans 16 amino acids. Germline CDR1 MNHEY, CDR2 SMNVEV (reference sequence). Trimming removed 5 bases at V and 0 bases at J, with 17 bases between. CDR3 in amino acids: CASSPRNRASSYEQYF. The DNA for the CDR3 is TGTGCCAGCAGTCCCCGTAACAGGGCTAGCTCCTACGAGCAGTACTTC.

This clone was found once. The chain uses TRBV5-6 and TRBJ2-7; 7 nucleotides agree with TRBD1. CDR3 size: 15 residues. Per the germline V gene, CDR1 is SGHDT and CDR2 is YYEEEE. The V gene end was trimmed by 1 base and the J gene end by 5 bases; junction bases not matched to a gene: 9. The CDR3 spells CASSLRTGLSHEQYF. CDR3 bases: TGTGCCAGCAGCTTGAGGACAGGATTAAGCCACGAGCAGTACTTC.

This clone was detected a few times. V and J are TRBV27 and TRBJ1-5; possibly TRBD1 for D (5 bases). This CDR3 has 13 amino acids. Germline values: CDR1 MNHEY, CDR2 SMNVEV (reference sequence). V was pared by 2 bases and J by 5 bases, with 7 bases between. The CDR3 nucleotides are TGTGCCAGCAGTTTAGGCAGGGATCAGCCCCAGCATTTT. It codes for CASSLGRDQPQHF.

This clone was picked up a small number of times. The chain is built from TRBV27 and TRBJ2-1; 12 bases match TRBD2. CDR1 is MNHEY and CDR2 is SMNVEV in the germline V gene (reference sequence). This CDR3 spans 18 amino acids. J was trimmed by 3 bases and V by 7 bases; bases with no gene match: 13. In DNA form, the CDR3 reads TGTGCCAGCATTAGGACTAGCGGGACCTACTCATACTACAATGAGCAGTTCTTC. Amino acids: CASIRTSGTYSYYNEQFF.

The chain couples TRBV7-2 to TRBJ1-5; a possible D gene is TRBD1 (6 bases). V gave up 4 bases and J gave up 5 bases, with 15 bases separating them. The CDR3 spans 15 residues. Germline V gene lookup returns CDR1 SGHTA and CDR2 FQGNSA. The CDR3 protein is CASSSQGTIDQPQHF. The CDR3 DNA sequence: TGTGCCAGCAGCTCCCAGGGGACAATTGATCAGCCCCAGCATTTT.

A word on this clone: This sample also contains other DNA sequences that code for the same CDR3. The chain carries TRBV13 and TRBJ1-1; 8 nucleotides agree with TRBD1. Germline values: CDR1 PRHDT, CDR2 FYEKMQ (reference sequence). Germline trimming cut 4 bases from V and 3 bases from J; bases unmatched to any gene: 4. The CDR3 spans 14 residues. The CDR3 loop is CASSSHRGDTEAFF. Written as DNA, the CDR3 is TGTGCCAGCAGCTCCCACAGGGGGGACACTGAAGCTTTCTTT.

The chain couples TRBV29-1 to TRBJ2-1, with TRBD1 matching over 12 bases. Germline V gene lookup returns CDR1 SQVTM and CDR2 ANQGSEA. V was clipped by 1 base and J by 7 bases; unmatched bases: 2. CDR3 size: 14 residues. The CDR3 nucleotides are TGCAGCGTTGAAGGGGGACAGGGGGCGAATGAGCAGTTCTTC. It specifies CSVEGGQGANEQFF.

Comments on this clone: In the same sample, other DNA sequences code for this CDR3. V usage is TRBV2 and J usage is TRBJ1-3; D possibly corresponds to TRBD1 (5 bases). CDR1 and CDR2 (germline): SNHLY, FYNNEI. CDR3 length: 16 residues. The V end lost 6 bases, the J end lost 4 bases, and 19 bases lay between the germline ends. The chain's CDR3 is CASRLTALRKGNTIYF. CDR3 DNA: TGTGCCAGCAGATTGACAGCCTTAAGGAAAGGAAACACCATATATTTT. The full variable domain, with the rest looked up from reference TRBV2 and TRBJ1-3, is EPEVTQTPSHQVTQMGQEVILRCVPISNHLYFYWYRQILGQKVEFLVSFYNNEISEKSEIFDDQFSVERPDGSNFTLKIRSTKLEDSAMYFCASRLTALRKGNTIYFGEGSWLTVV.

This clone was counted a few times. The CDR3 coding sequence is TGCGCCAGCAGCTTGGACAGGGTGTATGGCTACACCTTC. It yields the protein CASSLDRVYGYTF. This chain links TRBV5-1 with TRBJ1-2; D may be TRBD1 (6 bases). V lost 0 bases, J lost 5 bases, and 8 bases lay in between. Germline CDR1 reads SGHRS; CDR2 reads YFSETQ. The CDR3 has 13 amino acids.

V gene TRBV4-2 combines with J gene TRBJ2-1, with 7 bases lining up with TRBD2. Losses at the gene ends were 1 base for V and 8 bases for J; bases not matched to a gene: 11. This CDR3 comprises 16 residues. The germline V gene has CDR1 LGHNA and CDR2 YNFKEQ. In DNA, the CDR3 is TGTGCCAGCAGCCAAGTTAAGAGCGGGATAGGAGATGAGCAGTTCTTC. The encoded protein is CASSQVKSGIGDEQFF.

Of note for this clone: The junction and the germline gene differ at one end; a read error may be behind it. As DNA, the CDR3 is TGTGACAGCAGTGATGATTTTGGTCGGGGTCGGAAGGATGGCTACACCTTC. It codes for CDSSDDFGRGRKDGYTF. This chain links TRBV27 with TRBJ1-2; D unclear. This CDR3 is 17 amino acids long. Per the germline V gene, CDR1 is MNHEY and CDR2 is SMNVEV (reference sequence).